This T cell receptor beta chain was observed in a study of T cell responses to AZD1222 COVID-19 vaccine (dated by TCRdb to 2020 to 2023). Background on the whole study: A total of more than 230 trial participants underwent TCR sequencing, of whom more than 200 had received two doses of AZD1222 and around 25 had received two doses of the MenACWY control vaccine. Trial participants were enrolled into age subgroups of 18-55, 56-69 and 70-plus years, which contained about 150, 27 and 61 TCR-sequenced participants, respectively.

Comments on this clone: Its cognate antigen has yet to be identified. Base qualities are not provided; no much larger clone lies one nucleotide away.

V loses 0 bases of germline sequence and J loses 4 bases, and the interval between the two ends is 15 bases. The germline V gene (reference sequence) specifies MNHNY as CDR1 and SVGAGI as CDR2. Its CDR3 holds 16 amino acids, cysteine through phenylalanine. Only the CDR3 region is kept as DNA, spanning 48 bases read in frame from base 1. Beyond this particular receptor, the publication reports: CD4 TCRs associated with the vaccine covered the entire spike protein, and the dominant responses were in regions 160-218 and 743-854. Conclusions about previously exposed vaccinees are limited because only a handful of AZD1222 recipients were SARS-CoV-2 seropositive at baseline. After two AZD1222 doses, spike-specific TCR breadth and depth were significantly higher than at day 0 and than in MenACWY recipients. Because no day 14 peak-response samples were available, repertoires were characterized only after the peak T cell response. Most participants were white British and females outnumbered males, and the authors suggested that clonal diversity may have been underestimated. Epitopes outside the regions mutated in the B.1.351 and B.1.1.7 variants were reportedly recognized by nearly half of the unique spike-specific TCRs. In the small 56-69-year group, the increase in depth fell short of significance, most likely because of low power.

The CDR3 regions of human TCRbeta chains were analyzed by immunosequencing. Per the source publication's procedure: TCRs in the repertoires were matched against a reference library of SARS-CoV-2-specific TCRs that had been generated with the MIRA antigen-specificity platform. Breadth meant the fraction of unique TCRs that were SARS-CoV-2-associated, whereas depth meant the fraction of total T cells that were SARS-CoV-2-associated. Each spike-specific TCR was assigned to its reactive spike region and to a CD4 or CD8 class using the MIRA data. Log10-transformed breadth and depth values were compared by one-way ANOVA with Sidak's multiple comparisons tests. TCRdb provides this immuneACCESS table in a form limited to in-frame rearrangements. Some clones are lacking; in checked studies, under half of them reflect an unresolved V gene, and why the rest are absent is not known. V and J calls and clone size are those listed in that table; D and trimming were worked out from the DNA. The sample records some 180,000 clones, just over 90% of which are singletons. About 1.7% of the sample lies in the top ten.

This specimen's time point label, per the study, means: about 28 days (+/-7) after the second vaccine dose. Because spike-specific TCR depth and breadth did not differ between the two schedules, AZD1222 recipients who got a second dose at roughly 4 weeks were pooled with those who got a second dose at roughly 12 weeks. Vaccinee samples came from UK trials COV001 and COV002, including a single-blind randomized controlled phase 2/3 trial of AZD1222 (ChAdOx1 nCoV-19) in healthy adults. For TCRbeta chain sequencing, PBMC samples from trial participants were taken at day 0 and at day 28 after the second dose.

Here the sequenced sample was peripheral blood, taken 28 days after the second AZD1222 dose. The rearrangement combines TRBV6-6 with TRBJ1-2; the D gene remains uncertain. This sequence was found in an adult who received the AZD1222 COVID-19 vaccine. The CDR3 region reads CASSYSGGGEAYGYTF. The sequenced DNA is TGTGCCAGCAGTTACTCGGGAGGTGGCGAGGCCTATGGCTACACCTTC.